The TCR beta chain under discussion was sequenced for a study of T cells after yellow fever vaccination. Each CDR3 protein is one row after TCRdb ran MiXCR on the 5' RACE reads. The top ten hold 15% to 20% of the sample, which has 450,000 to 600,000 distinct CDR3 sequences, roughly a sixth seen once. Germline V gene lookup returns CDR1 SGHRS and CDR2 YFSETQ. The V and J ends lost 7 bases and 6 bases respectively, with 14 bases between them. This CDR3 spans 13 amino acids. The clonotype comes from a man younger than 35 who received the YFV17D yellow fever vaccine. This chain uses TRBV5-1 with TRBJ2-1, with D perhaps matching TRBD1 or TRBD2 (5 bases each). This specimen consisted of PBMCs, obtained 4 to 5 days after the first yellow fever vaccination. CDR3 sequence reads: CASCQTGGNEQFF. CDR3 DNA sequence: TGCGCCAGCTGCCAGACTGGGGGCAATGAGCAGTTCTTC.